Presented here are 20 T cell receptor beta chains from one specimen sequenced in a study of Tregs in tolerant kidney transplant recipients. This table comes from immunoSEQ multiplex PCR, and its TCRdb copy is limited to in-frame clones, with some not included. This sample contains about 48,000 clones. Sequencing used CD4+ T cells from blood, obtained before the transplant. These receptor sequences come from a human donor who received a combined kidney and bone marrow transplant.

A remark on this clone: The CDR3 is cut off 3 residues early in the read; its end comes from the germline J gene. The V gene is TRBV29-1, the J gene TRBJ2-7, with 8 bases identical to TRBD1. Germline V gives CDR1 SQVTM, CDR2 ANQGSEA. The CDR3 totals 13 residues. V dropped 6 bases and J dropped 1; count of bases not matched to a gene: 5. CDR3 loop: CSVVGQGSYEQYF. CDR3 DNA (partial): TGCAGCGTCGTCGGACAGGGTTCCTACGAG.

Comments on this clone: Read data end 3 residues before the CDR3 end; the end is taken from the germline J gene. The chain recombines TRBV2 with TRBJ2-6, with 7 bases aligning to TRBD1. Germline V gives CDR1 SNHLY, CDR2 FYNNEI. This CDR3 region has 13 residues. The part of the CDR3 DNA that was read is TGTGCCAGCAGTGTAGGGACAGCCTCAGTC. It encodes CASSVGTASV. The full CDR3 reads CASSVGTASVLTF. The full variable domain, its missing parts supplied by reference TRBV2 and TRBJ2-6, is EPEVTQTPSHQVTQMGQEVILRCVPISNHLYFYWYRQILGQKVEFLVSFYNNEISEKSEIFDDQFSVERPDGSNFTLKIRSTKLEDSAMYFCASSVGTASVLTFGAGSRLTVL.

Incomplete CDR3 DNA: TGTGCCAGCTCTGAGGCCCTTTGGAACACTGAA. Its protein is CASSEALWNTE. The full CDR3 protein is CASSEALWNTEAFF. The chain carries TRBV5-4 and TRBJ1-1; no clear D. Read sequence stops 3 residues before the CDR3 end, and the germline J gene provides the missing end. The CDR3 loop spans 14 amino acids. The V gene lost 7 bases and the J gene lost 1 base, with 14 bases spanning the gap. Germline V gives CDR1 SGHNT, CDR2 YYREEE (reference sequence).

On this clone itself: The read finishes 3 residues shy of the CDR3 end, and the germline J gene is used to complete it. The V gene is TRBV5-1, the J gene TRBJ2-1; 11 bases are shared with TRBD1. Looked up from germline, CDR1 is SGHRS and CDR2 is YFSETQ. CDR3 length: 15 residues. The V and J ends lost 2 bases and 4 bases, in that order; junction bases with no gene match: 2. The CDR3 spells CASSFGQGAYNEQFF. The part of the CDR3 DNA that was read is TGCGCCAGCAGCTTTGGACAGGGGGCTTACAATGAG.

With regard to this clone: The CDR3 end is not reached by the read, which stops 3 residues before it; the germline J gene fills it in. The chain uses TRBV19 and TRBJ1-6, with 12 bases that match TRBD1. The ends lost 9 bases at V and 10 bases at J; junction bases unmatched: 7. The CDR3 length is 14 residues. Germline V lookup: CDR1 LNHDA, CDR2 SQIVND (reference sequence). This CDR3 reads CASLPGQGASPLHF. The DNA read from the CDR3 is TGTGCCAGCCTACCGGGACAGGGGGCCTCACCC.

As for this clone: Read data end 3 residues before the CDR3 end; the end is taken from the germline J gene. The chain uses TRBV6-2 or TRBV6-3 and TRBJ2-4, with a weak D call TRBD1 (5 bases). Germline values: CDR1 MNHEY, CDR2 SVGEGT. Trimming cost V 7 bases and J 6 bases, with 22 bases left between them. This CDR3 comprises 16 residues. CDR3 in amino acids: CASTPRIWQGGNIQYF. The sequenced CDR3 bases are TGTGCCAGCACCCCACGGATTTGGCAGGGTGGAAACATT.

As regards this clone: The sequenced fragment ends 3 residues before the CDR3 boundary, so the rest is inferred from the germline J gene. This rearrangement joins TRBV11-2 to TRBJ2-1; 9 nucleotides line up with TRBD2. Germline V gene sequence: CDR1 SGHAT, CDR2 FQNNGV. CDR3 length: 15 residues. V lost 5 bases to trimming and J lost 3 bases; unmatched junction nucleotides: 5. The covered CDR3 bases are TGTGCCAGCAGCAAACTAGCGGGCCGCTACAATGAG. Protein: CASSKLAGRYNE. The entire CDR3 protein is CASSKLAGRYNEQFF.

With regard to this clone: From the germline J gene comes the end of the CDR3, since the read stops 3 residues before it. V usage is TRBV20-1 and J usage is TRBJ1-1, with 11 bases matching TRBD1. The CDR3 extends over 17 amino acids. The V segment lost 0 bases and the J segment 1 base; nucleotides outside the gene matches: 7. CDR1 is DFQATT and CDR2 is SNEGSKA in the germline V gene (reference sequence). The CDR3 bases that were read are TGCAGTGCTAGAGACCTGGGGACAGGGGGAGCGAACACTGAA. It translates to CSARDLGTGGANTE. The complete CDR3 protein is CSARDLGTGGANTEAFF.

CDR3 amino acids: CASSPGQGDTEAFF. The part of the CDR3 DNA that was read is TGTGCCAGCAGTCCGGGACAGGGGGACACTGAA. This chain uses TRBV6-2 or TRBV6-3 with TRBJ1-1; 11 bases match TRBD1. The observed sequence ends 3 residues before the CDR3 terminus, with the missing tail filled in from the germline J gene. Germline assignment: CDR1 MNHEY and CDR2 SVGEGT. Losses at the gene ends were 5 bases for V and 3 bases for J; bases not matched to a gene: 2. The CDR3 extends over 14 amino acids.

Concerning this clone: The observed sequence ends 3 residues before the CDR3 terminus, with the missing tail filled in from the germline J gene. This chain uses TRBV7-2 with TRBJ2-1; D possibly corresponds to TRBD1 (5 bases). There are 13 residues in the CDR3. Trimming shortened V by 1 base and J by 8 bases, and 9 bases separated the two germline ends. Germline V gene sequence: CDR1 SGHTA, CDR2 FQGNSA. CDR3: CASSLGRGDEQFF. CDR3 DNA (partial): TGTGCCAGCAGCTTAGGAAGGGGCGATGAG.

Of note for this clone: The read ends 3 residues before the CDR3 terminus; that terminus is restored from the germline J gene. The chain couples TRBV30 to TRBJ1-1; weak D call: TRBD1 (6 bases). This CDR3 has 12 residues. Per the germline V gene, CDR1 is GTSNPN and CDR2 is SVGIG (reference sequence). The CDR3 protein is CAWSVRGGEAFF. Partial CDR3 DNA: TGTGCCTGGAGTGTACGGGGGGGCGAA. The variable domain in full, with the rest retrieved from reference TRBV30 and TRBJ1-1, is SQTIHQWPATLVQPVGSPLSLECTVEGTSNPNLYWYRQAAGRGLQLLFYSVGIGQISSEVPQNLSASRPQDRQFILSSKKLLLSDSGFYLCAWSVRGGEAFFGQGTRLTVV.

About this clone itself: The DNA ends 3 residues before the CDR3 does, and the rest of the CDR3 is filled in from the germline J gene. The rearrangement joins TRBV30 to TRBJ2-7, with D tentatively TRBD1 (6 bases). This CDR3 contains 13 residues. CDR1 and CDR2 (germline): GTSNPN, SVGIG (reference sequence). Trimming removed 5 bases from V and 2 bases from J, with 13 bases in between. The CDR3 region is CAWSSGTTYEQYF. CDR3 DNA, as far as it was read: TGTGCCTGGTCCTCCGGGACAACCTACGAG.

As for this clone: The CDR3 extends 3 residues past the end of the read, so its final part is completed from the germline J gene. The chain links TRBV11-2 to TRBJ1-2; TRBD1 agrees at 7 bases. With 5 bases clipped from V and 3 bases from J, the junction kept 6 bases outside the gene matches. This CDR3 spans 14 amino acids. Germline values: CDR1 SGHAT, CDR2 FQNNGV. The CDR3 region is CASSPDRADYGYTF. CDR3 DNA (partial): TGTGCCAGCAGCCCTGACAGGGCAGACTATGGC.

Of note for this clone: The DNA ends 3 residues before the CDR3 does, and the rest of the CDR3 is filled in from the germline J gene. The chain combines TRBV19 with TRBJ2-5, with TRBD1 identical over 7 bases. This CDR3 is 13 amino acids long. J was trimmed by 5 bases and V by 5 bases; bases with no gene match: 5. Germline V gene data show CDR1 as LNHDA and CDR2 as SQIVND (reference sequence). The sequenced CDR3 bases are TGTGCCAGTAGTCCGACAGGGACGGAGACC. It translates to CASSPTGTET. The whole CDR3 protein is CASSPTGTETQYF.

About this clone: The read falls 3 residues short of the CDR3 end, and the missing part is taken from the germline J gene. The sample holds other DNA sequences that translate to the same CDR3. V gene TRBV30 combines with J gene TRBJ2-3; D is ambiguous. Looked up from germline, CDR1 is GTSNPN and CDR2 is SVGIG (reference sequence). The CDR3 covers 11 residues. CDR3 in amino acids: CAWGRVTPQYF. Partial CDR3 DNA: TGTGCCTGGGGTAGGGTTACGCCG.

In regard to this clone: From the germline J gene comes the end of the CDR3, since the read stops 3 residues before it. This sequence joins TRBV2 and TRBJ2-1; 10 bases are shared with TRBD1. With V trimmed by 4 bases and J by 4 bases, 7 bases remained unmatched. CDR1 and CDR2 from the germline V gene are SNHLY and FYNNEI. The CDR3 sequence is 16 residues long. CDR3 bases read: TGTGCCAGCAGTGTAGGGGGACAGGGGACTTACAATGAG. This sequence encodes CASSVGGQGTYNE. From start to end, the CDR3 is CASSVGGQGTYNEQFF. Full variable domain (remainder filled in from reference TRBV2 and TRBJ2-1): EPEVTQTPSHQVTQMGQEVILRCVPISNHLYFYWYRQILGQKVEFLVSFYNNEISEKSEIFDDQFSVERPDGSNFTLKIRSTKLEDSAMYFCASSVGGQGTYNEQFFGPGTRLTVL.

In the case of this clone: The read ends 3 residues early relative to the CDR3; the germline J gene fills the gap. The chain recombines TRBV6-2 or TRBV6-3 with TRBJ2-1; 7 nucleotides align to TRBD2. Germline CDR1 and CDR2: MNHEY and SVGEGT. There are 15 residues in the CDR3. The junction had 3 bases not matched to a gene; V was cut back by 0 bases and J by 4 bases. The CDR3 sequence is CASSYSAGEYNEQFF. CDR3 DNA (partial): TGTGCCAGCAGTTACTCGGCGGGGGAGTACAATGAG.

A word on this clone: The sequence runs out 3 residues before the end of the CDR3; the remainder is reconstructed from the germline J gene. This rearrangement joins TRBV19 to TRBJ2-6; tentatively, D is TRBD1 (5 bases). Germline lookup yields CDR1 LNHDA and CDR2 SQIVND (reference sequence). This CDR3 is 18 amino acids long. Trimming removed 3 bases from V and 0 bases from J, with 15 bases in between. The covered CDR3 bases are TGTGCCAGTAGTATCAGGTCGGACACCCTCTCTGGGGCCAACGTC. Translating it yields CASSIRSDTLSGANV. In full, the CDR3 reads CASSIRSDTLSGANVLTF.

Comments on this clone: The read finishes 3 residues shy of the CDR3 end, and the germline J gene is used to complete it. The chain recombines TRBV18 with TRBJ2-7; tentatively, D is TRBD2 (5 bases). Germline CDR1 reads KGHSH; CDR2 reads LQKENI. This CDR3 is built from 14 residues. Between the trimmed V and J ends, which lost 4 bases and 4 bases, there was a span of 14 bases. CDR3 DNA (partial): TGTGCCAGCTCACTGGACGGGGAGAGGTACGAG. This gives the protein CASSLDGERYE. The entire CDR3 is CASSLDGERYEQYF.

Concerning this clone itself: The read ends 3 residues before the CDR3 terminus; that terminus is restored from the germline J gene. This chain links TRBV5-1 with TRBJ1-4, with a tentative D call TRBD1 (6 bases). The CDR3 is 15 amino acids. V lost 4 bases and J 7 bases, leaving 17 bases between the germline ends. Germline V gene sequence: CDR1 SGHRS, CDR2 YFSETQ. The CDR3 here is CASSPLNRDGEKLFF. The sequenced part of the CDR3 DNA is TGCGCCAGCAGCCCATTGAACAGGGATGGTGAAAAA.